This TCR beta chain was sequenced during a study of blood T cell repertoires in COVID-19. Study-wide background: COVID-19 samples, acute and convalescent, were from the United States, Italy and Spain. T cells, B-cell-depleted T cells, or PBMCs provided the cDNA or gDNA that served as material.

In the original analysis: Estimates of nucleated cell counts were drawn from the amplification of reference gene primers. Libraries were prepared by immunoSEQ multiplex PCR; TCRdb keeps only in-frame clonotypes and omits some of them. V and J calls and clone size are copied from that table; D and trimming were computed from the DNA. Here the sample spans about 200,000 clones, around 84% being singletons. The V gene's germline CDR1 is KGHDR and CDR2 SFDVKD. This CDR3 comprises 14 residues. V shed 9 bases and J 5 bases; nucleotides not matched to a gene: 11. The chain links TRBV24-1 to TRBJ2-7; TRBD2 matches at 8 bases. Sequenced input: peripheral blood. The receptor's source is a man older than 75 with acute or convalescent COVID-19. The DNA for the CDR3 is TGTGCCACCTCGAACAGCGGGAGAACTCACGAGCAGTACTTC. Amino acid sequence: CATSNSGRTHEQYF.